Following are 17 T cell receptor beta chains from one sample sequenced in a study of blood T cells in healthy people across ages. With a J-beta primer mix and a sample-barcoded 5' primer, a second PCR ran about 7 to 12 cycles. MiXCR, run by TCRdb on the 5' RACE reads, gives a single entry per CDR3 protein. Of under 1,000,000 distinct CDR3 sequences listed, roughly 34% were seen once; the top ten hold roughly 13%. Input material: blood. These receptor sequences come from a man between 18 and 35 years old in good health.

There are a few counts of this clonotype. J is TRBJ2-5 and V is TRBV20-1; D assignment may be TRBD1 or TRBD2 (5 bases each). Trimming stripped 0 bases from V and 11 bases from J, with 19 bases between. In germline, CDR1 is DFQATT, CDR2 SNEGSKA (reference sequence). The CDR3 length is 14 residues. For the CDR3, the DNA is TGCAGTGCTAGAGACGGGGCGCTCTACAATGAGCAGTACTTC. Amino acids: CSARDGALYNEQYF.

The chain is built from TRBV29-1 and TRBJ2-1, with D perhaps matching TRBD1 (5 bases). Deletions cut 0 bases from V and 6 bases from J, with 12 bases between. CDR1 SQVTM and CDR2 ANQGSEA come from the germline V gene. CDR3 length: 14 residues. The CDR3: CSVEDRGRANEQFF. The CDR3, as DNA: TGCAGCGTTGAAGATCGCGGCAGGGCCAATGAGCAGTTCTTC.

This clonotype was counted only a few times. This chain connects TRBV20-1 to TRBJ2-5; possibly TRBD2 for D (6 bases). There are 12 residues in the CDR3. V was pared by 6 bases and J by 4 bases, with 12 bases between. The V gene's germline CDR1 is DFQATT and CDR2 SNEGSKA (reference sequence). The CDR3 is CSATTRRETQYF. The CDR3 coding sequence is TGCAGTGCCACGACTAGGCGAGAGACCCAGTACTTC.

The rearrangement uses TRBV30 and TRBJ1-1; unclear D gene. V was pared by 5 bases and J by 7 bases, with 11 bases between. The V gene's germline CDR1 is GTSNPN and CDR2 SVGIG (reference sequence). This CDR3 has 11 residues. CDR3 in DNA: TGTGCCTGGGGGGAGACGTATGAAGCTTTCTTT. This translates into CAWGETYEAFF.

This clonotype has just a few counts. The chain links TRBV28 to TRBJ2-5, with 12 positions matching TRBD2. V shed 3 bases, J shed 2 bases, and the junction held 4 bases outside the gene matches. The CDR3 contains 16 residues. Germline CDR1 reads MDHEN; CDR2 reads SYDVKM. CDR3 protein: CASSFRLAGVQETQYF. The CDR3, as DNA: TGTGCCAGCAGTTTTAGACTAGCGGGAGTGCAAGAGACCCAGTACTTC.

This chain connects TRBV4-2 to TRBJ2-1; 10 bases agree with TRBD1. Germline CDR1 LGHNA, CDR2 YNFKEQ. V lost 3 bases, J lost 1 base, and 6 bases stayed unmatched. The CDR3 runs to 17 residues. CDR3 DNA: TGTGCCAGCAGCCATTTCGACAGGGGGCGATCCTACAATGAGCAGTTCTTC. Translating gives CASSHFDRGRSYNEQFF.

This clonotype was picked up many times. The chain links TRBV2 to TRBJ2-5; no definite D call. Germline V gene sequence: CDR1 SNHLY, CDR2 FYNNEI. Trimming cost V 5 bases and J 2 bases, with 6 bases left between them. The CDR3 is 12 residues long. The CDR3: CASSTEQETQYF. The CDR3 DNA reads as TGTGCCAGCAGTACAGAACAAGAGACCCAGTACTTC.

This clonotype was seen a handful of times. Written as DNA, the CDR3 is TGTGCCAGCAGTTCCACCCGTATCTACACTAGCGGTCCAGATACGCAGTATTTT. Its protein product is CASSSTRIYTSGPDTQYF. The V gene is TRBV7-2, the J gene TRBJ2-3; 8 bases fit TRBD2. This CDR3 has 18 amino acids. Trimming removed 6 bases from V and 4 bases from J; junction bases left unmatched: 18. Per germline, CDR1 SGHTA and CDR2 FQGNSA. Variable domain in full (rest from reference TRBV7-2 and TRBJ2-3): GAGVSQSPSNKVTEKGKDVELRCDPISGHTALYWYRQSLGQGLEFLIYFQGNSAPDKSGLPSDRFSAERTGGSVSTLTIQRTQQEDSAVYLCASSSTRIYTSGPDTQYFGPGTRLTVL.

This clonotype occurred a few times. The J gene is TRBJ2-3, the V gene TRBV6-5; possible D gene TRBD1, 6 bases. Trimming cost V 2 bases and J 2 bases, with 11 bases left between them. This CDR3 contains 15 residues. Germline V gene lookup returns CDR1 MNHEY and CDR2 SVGAGI. CDR3 nucleotides: TGTGCCAGCAGTTACCGGACAGCTGTCACAGATACGCAGTATTTT. The encoded protein is CASSYRTAVTDTQYF.

The chain has TRBV12-5 and TRBJ2-2, with TRBD2 as a possible D gene (5 bases). The CDR3 runs 13 residues. Trimming cost V 5 bases and J 5 bases, with 9 bases left between them. CDR1 is LGHNT, CDR2 FRNRAP, per germline. The CDR3 region is CASGPGVTGELFF. In DNA form, the CDR3 reads TGTGCTAGTGGTCCCGGGGTTACCGGGGAGCTGTTTTTT.

This clonotype has only one observation. This chain links TRBV4-2 with TRBJ2-5; no definite D call. V lost 1 base and J lost 3, with 9 bases in between. The CDR3 runs 14 residues. Germline V gene sequence: CDR1 LGHNA, CDR2 YNFKEQ. CDR3 loop: CASSQGGPEETQYF. The DNA of the CDR3 is TGTGCCAGCAGCCAAGGCGGACCGGAAGAGACCCAGTACTTC.

This rearrangement joins TRBV20-1 to TRBJ1-5, with D unclear. Trimming cost V 3 bases and J 0 bases, with 9 bases left between them. This CDR3 spans 14 amino acids. CDR1 DFQATT and CDR2 SNEGSKA come from the germline V gene (reference sequence). DNA for the CDR3: TGCAGTGCTAGGTCAGGATATAGCAATCAGCCCCAGCATTTT. This translates into CSARSGYSNQPQHF.

This clonotype was counted at least ten times. The chain is built from TRBV7-9 and TRBJ1-2; 9 positions agree with TRBD1. CDR1 and CDR2 (germline): SEHNR, FQNEAQ (reference sequence). V trimming: 1 base; J trimming: 3 bases; junction bases outside the gene matches: 0. The CDR3 is 14 amino acids. The CDR3 DNA reads TGTGCCAGCAGCTTAGGACAGGGGGACTATGGCTACACCTTC. It specifies CASSLGQGDYGYTF.

With regard to this clonotype: A much larger clone lies one base from this, so it may be a read error. The chain combines TRBV5-1 with TRBJ2-7; D gene ambiguous. Deletions cut 3 bases from V and 7 bases from J, with 14 bases between. The CDR3 loop spans 13 amino acids. CDR1 SGHRS and CDR2 YFSETQ come from the germline V gene. The CDR3 sequence is CASSSVRTNEQYF. The CDR3 bases are TGCGCCAGCAGCTCGGTCAGGACCAATGAGCAGTACTTC.

The V and J genes are TRBV7-2 and TRBJ2-2; D tentatively fits TRBD1 or TRBD2 (6 bases each). Germline CDR1 is SGHTA and CDR2 is FQGNSA. V was pared by 0 bases and J by 7 bases, with 15 bases between. The CDR3 has 16 amino acids. CDR3 in amino acids: CASSLAQGGGIGELFF. In DNA form, the CDR3 reads TGTGCCAGCAGCTTAGCACAGGGAGGCGGCATCGGGGAGCTGTTTTTT.

The chain combines TRBV5-5 with TRBJ1-2, with no clear D. Trimming removed 0 bases from V and 1 base from J, with 7 bases in between. This CDR3 has 14 amino acids. The germline gives CDR1 SGHKS, CDR2 YYEKEE (reference sequence). As DNA, the CDR3 is TGTGCCAGCAGCTTGGAAGTCGGTAACTATGGCTACACCTTC. Protein: CASSLEVGNYGYTF.

This chain uses TRBV5-1 with TRBJ1-2; D not resolved. The CDR3 extends over 12 amino acids. Trimming left V 4 bases short and J 7 bases short, with 11 bases between. Germline CDR1 and CDR2: SGHRS and YFSETQ. The CDR3 region has the DNA TGCGCCAGCAGCCCAACCTCCGGTGGCTACACCTTC. This translates into CASSPTSGGYTF.